Following are 11 T cell receptor beta chains from one sample sequenced in a study of CD8+ T cells in alopecia areata. RNA extraction and reverse transcription yielded cDNA as sequencing template. Assay used: immunoSEQ multiplex PCR; TCRdb lists only in-frame clones, some missing. The repertoire has about 64,000 clones, around 47% of them found once; the top ten carry roughly 51%. Sequenced sample: NKG2D-low CD8+ T cells sorted from blood. The receptors stem from a human donor with alopecia areata.

The chain combines TRBV2 with TRBJ2-1, with D maybe TRBD2 (6 bases). Trimming left V 2 bases short and J 7 bases short, with 21 bases between. CDR1 is SNHLY, CDR2 FYNNEI, per germline. This CDR3 region has 17 residues. CDR3 in amino acids: CASSETSPGTLGNEQFF. The CDR3 DNA reads as TGTGCCAGCAGTGAAACGTCACCCGGGACTCTCGGGAATGAGCAGTTCTTC. The full variable domain, with the rest looked up from reference TRBV2 and TRBJ2-1, is EPEVTQTPSHQVTQMGQEVILRCVPISNHLYFYWYRQILGQKVEFLVSFYNNEISEKSEIFDDQFSVERPDGSNFTLKIRSTKLEDSAMYFCASSETSPGTLGNEQFFGPGTRLTVL.

The rearrangement links TRBV2 to TRBJ1-1; TRBD1 might be the D (5 bases). V was clipped by 9 bases and J by 1 base, with 9 bases between them. The CDR3 runs to 12 residues. Germline-derived CDR1 and CDR2 are SNHLY and FYNNEI. The CDR3 loop is CARRDGNTEAFF. The CDR3 DNA sequence: TGTGCCAGAAGGGACGGGAACACTGAAGCTTTCTTT.

This clone has just one count. The V call is TRBV29-1, the J call TRBJ1-6, with 8 bases that match TRBD1. The V gene's germline CDR1 is SQVTM and CDR2 ANQGSEA. The CDR3 sequence is 13 residues long. The CDR3 bases are TGCAGACAGGGGGGCCCCTATAATTCACCCCTCCACTTT. Protein: CRQGGPYNSPLHF.

The chain is built from TRBV19 and TRBJ2-1; D perhaps matches TRBD1 (5 bases). CDR1 and CDR2 (germline): LNHDA, SQIVND (reference sequence). There are 15 residues in the CDR3. Deletions cut 3 bases from V and 3 bases from J, with 12 bases between. CDR3 sequence reads: CASSIPGLGYNEQFF. The CDR3 DNA sequence: TGTGCCAGTAGTATCCCAGGGCTCGGCTACAATGAGCAGTTCTTC.

This clone showed up just a few times. The chain has TRBV5-1 and TRBJ2-1; no clear D gene. The CDR3 is 12 residues long. Trimming pared 0 bases from V and 8 bases from J, leaving 6 bases between. CDR1 is SGHRS and CDR2 is YFSETQ in the germline V gene. Here the CDR3 reads CASSLAGYEQFF. The CDR3 region has the DNA TGCGCCAGCAGCTTGGCCGGGTATGAGCAGTTCTTC.

There are a few counts of this clone. This chain links TRBV7-9 with TRBJ2-3; possible D gene TRBD1, 5 bases. Trimming pared 4 bases from V and 0 bases from J, leaving 11 bases between. CDR3 length equals 15 residues. CDR1 SEHNR and CDR2 FQNEAQ come from the germline V gene (reference sequence). CDR3 coding DNA: TGTGCCAGCAGCTCCCCCCAGGGTAGCACAGATACGCAGTATTTT. This gives the protein CASSSPQGSTDTQYF.

This chain links TRBV7-9 with TRBJ1-5; D is undetermined. Germline V CDR1 and CDR2: SEHNR, FQNEAQ (reference sequence). Trimming pared 2 bases from V and 5 bases from J, leaving 7 bases between. The CDR3 has 13 residues. The chain's CDR3 is CASSLSGDQPQHF. The CDR3 DNA is TGTGCCAGCAGCTTATCGGGTGATCAGCCCCAGCATTTT.

This clone has just a few counts. The chain is built from TRBV29-1 and TRBJ2-7; 8 bases line up with TRBD1. J was trimmed by 4 bases and V by 1 base; bases with no gene match: 6. This CDR3 is 14 amino acids long. Germline CDR1 is SQVTM and CDR2 is ANQGSEA. In nucleotides, the CDR3 is TGCAGCGTTGAAGTTAAAGGACAGGGTTACGAGCAGTACTTC. It is translated as CSVEVKGQGYEQYF.

The chain is built from TRBV4-3 and TRBJ2-7, with 7 bases lining up with TRBD1. The CDR3 has 14 amino acids. Germline V lookup: CDR1 LGHNA, CDR2 YSLEER. Trimming at V came to 3 bases and at J to 2 bases, leaving 4 bases not matched to a gene. The CDR3 DNA sequence: TGCGCCAGCAGCCACGGGACAGATACCTACGAGCAGTACTTC. This sequence encodes CASSHGTDTYEQYF.

The rearrangement links TRBV29-1 to TRBJ2-7, with TRBD1 identical over 7 bases. Germline-derived CDR1 and CDR2 are SQVTM and ANQGSEA. V lost 4 bases and J lost 2; bases outside the gene matches: 2. This CDR3 comprises 12 residues. The DNA of the CDR3 is TGCAGCGTTGCGACAGGGACCTACGAGCAGTACTTC. It encodes CSVATGTYEQYF.

As concerns this clone: Germline and junction disagree at one end, which may indicate a read error. The chain has TRBV9 and TRBJ2-1; a weak D match, TRBD2 (5 bases). The CDR3 covers 10 residues. Germline lookup yields CDR1 SGDLS and CDR2 YYNGEE. CDR3 sequence reads: CASSGTQALF. The CDR3, as DNA: TGTGCCAGCAGCGGGACTCAGGCCCTCTTC.